This TCR beta chain was profiled in a study of CD8 T cells in ankylosing spondylitis. Overall study results and limits: Disease-linked clones reportedly showed significant enrichment in matched ankylosing spondylitis synovial fluid. In ankylosing spondylitis blood, a motif of roughly eight highly homologous TCR beta variants appeared characteristic.

Quantitative 5'-RACE with molecular barcodes was used to make the TCR beta libraries. A single record per CDR3 protein comes from TCRdb applying MiXCR to the 5' RACE reads. The table has roughly 700,000 distinct CDR3 sequences, under 20% seen once. This CDR3 region has 15 residues. Germline V lookup: CDR1 SEHNR, CDR2 FQNEAQ (reference sequence). Trimming shortened V by 4 bases and J by 1 base, and 11 bases separated the two germline ends. A remark on this clonotype: Its antigen is undetermined.

The receptor comes from a male donor with ankylosing spondylitis. The sequencing input was blood, either unsorted or a sorted T cell fraction (not recorded which). The rearrangement links TRBV7-9 to TRBJ1-5; TRBD1 is a possible D gene (6 bases). Written as DNA, the CDR3 is TGTGCCAGCAGCTCAACAGGGTCGAGCAATCAGCCCCAGCATTTT. This encodes CASSSTGSSNQPQHF.